Listed below are T cell receptor beta chains from one sample, sequenced in a study of early T cells in non-severe SARS-CoV-2 infection. TCRdb passed the 5' RACE reads through MiXCR, listing each CDR3 protein once. Among tens of thousands of distinct CDR3 sequences listed, around 11% were seen once. The sample in question was whole blood, obtained at baseline. The source of these receptors is an adult who was a healthcare worker with PCR-confirmed SARS-CoV-2 infection or an uninfected control (not recorded which). CDR3s include the opening cysteine and the closing phenylalanine or tryptophan. The D gene is left open where the match is weak. Rows may omit the clone size; those that give it use once, few, many or a size class.

J gene: TRBJ2-1
V gene: TRBV3-1
clone size: -
D gene: TRBD2
CDR3 DNA: TGTGCCAGCAGCCAACCTAGCGGGGGGGCCTGGGACTACAATGAGCAGTTCTTC
CDR3 protein: CASSQPSGGAWDYNEQFF

J gene: TRBJ1-1
V gene: TRBV25-1
clone size: -
D gene: -
CDR3 DNA: TGTGCCAGCAGAGGGGAACAGGGTCGGACTGAAGCTTTCTTT
CDR3 protein: CASRGEQGRTEAFF

J gene: TRBJ1-2
V gene: TRBV4-3
clone size: medium-sized
D gene: TRBD1
CDR3 DNA: TGCGCCAGCAGCCAGGACAGGGGAAGTGGCTACACCTTC
CDR3 protein: CASSQDRGSGYTF

J gene: TRBJ1-1
V gene: TRBV20-1
clone size: few
D gene: -
CDR3 DNA: TGCAGTGCTAATAAGCCCCCCGTGAACACTGAAGCTTTCTTT
CDR3 protein: CSANKPPVNTEAFF

J gene: TRBJ1-2
V gene: TRBV14
clone size: -
D gene: -
CDR3 DNA: TGTGCCAGCAGCCGAGAAGAGGGCTATGGCTACACCTTC
CDR3 protein: CASSREEGYGYTF

J gene: TRBJ1-1
V gene: TRBV9
clone size: many
D gene: -
CDR3 DNA: TGTGCCAGCAGCGTAGCTATGAACACTGAAGCTTTCTTT
CDR3 protein: CASSVAMNTEAFF

J gene: TRBJ1-1
V gene: TRBV12-3/TRBV12-4
clone size: few
D gene: -
CDR3 DNA: TGTGCCAGCAGTTTAAAGGGTACTGAAGCTTTCTTT
CDR3 protein: CASSLKGTEAFF

J gene: TRBJ2-1
V gene: TRBV29-1
clone size: -
D gene: -
CDR3 DNA: TGCAGCGTTGCCTCCCCGACCTCCTACAATGAGCAGTTCTTC
CDR3 protein: CSVASPTSYNEQFF

J gene: TRBJ2-1
V gene: TRBV4-2
clone size: many
D gene: -
CDR3 DNA: TGTGCCAGCAGCCAAGAATGGATAGGTTGGGAGCGGTCCCACAATGAGCAGTTCTTC
CDR3 protein: CASSQEWIGWERSHNEQFF

J gene: TRBJ1-1
V gene: TRBV7-6
clone size: -
D gene: -
CDR3 DNA: TGTGCCAGCAGCTTAGCAGGACCGAACACTGAAGCTTTCTTT
CDR3 protein: CASSLAGPNTEAFF

J gene: TRBJ2-7
V gene: TRBV20-1
clone size: -
D gene: -
CDR3 DNA: TGCAGTGCTAGAGTTCTGCACACTGGCTCCTACGAGCAGTACTTC
CDR3 protein: CSARVLHTGSYEQYF

J gene: TRBJ2-7
V gene: TRBV20-1
clone size: -
D gene: TRBD2
CDR3 DNA: TGCAGTGCTGATAAGTTGACTAGCGAGCGAGACGAGCAGTACTTC
CDR3 protein: CSADKLTSERDEQYF

J gene: TRBJ1-1
V gene: TRBV12-2
clone size: few
D gene: -
CDR3 DNA: TGTGCAAGTCGCTGGGGCACGGCGAACACTGAAGCTTTCTTT
CDR3 protein: CASRWGTANTEAFF

J gene: TRBJ1-2
V gene: TRBV7-9
clone size: -
D gene: -
CDR3 DNA: TGTGCCAGCAGCTTAGCGAGCAGGGAAGACTATGGCTACACCTTC
CDR3 protein: CASSLASREDYGYTF

J gene: TRBJ2-7
V gene: TRBV9
clone size: -
D gene: TRBD2
CDR3 DNA: TGTGCCAGCAGCGTAGTAGCGGGGGATACCTACGAGCAGTACTTC
CDR3 protein: CASSVVAGDTYEQYF

J gene: TRBJ2-3
V gene: TRBV4-3
clone size: -
D gene: -
CDR3 DNA: TGCGCCAGCAGCCAAAACAGTCTCACAGATACGCAGTATTTT
CDR3 protein: CASSQNSLTDTQYF